This T cell receptor (beta chain) is drawn from a study of T-cell memory formation after mild COVID-19. At the level of the study: TCR clusters were mostly donor specific.

TCRdb redid the calling of the 5' RACE reads with MiXCR, one entry per CDR3 protein. The sample yields some 350,000 distinct CDR3 sequences, approximately 13% seen once. Between the trimmed V and J ends, which lost 1 base and 5 bases, there was a span of 9 bases. Germline CDR1 LGHNA, CDR2 YNFKEQ. This CDR3 contains 14 residues. Material for sequencing was PBMCs or a T cell subset sorted from them (not recorded which). This TCR was recovered from a man aged 18 to 35 who had mild COVID-19 (a few samples of this study predate the infection). Cell type and time point are not known. This chain joins TRBV4-2 and TRBJ1-5; D is unclear. In DNA, the CDR3 is TGTGCCAGCAGCCAAGGCACCCGGGATCAGCCCCAGCATTTT. Its translation: CASSQGTRDQPQHF.